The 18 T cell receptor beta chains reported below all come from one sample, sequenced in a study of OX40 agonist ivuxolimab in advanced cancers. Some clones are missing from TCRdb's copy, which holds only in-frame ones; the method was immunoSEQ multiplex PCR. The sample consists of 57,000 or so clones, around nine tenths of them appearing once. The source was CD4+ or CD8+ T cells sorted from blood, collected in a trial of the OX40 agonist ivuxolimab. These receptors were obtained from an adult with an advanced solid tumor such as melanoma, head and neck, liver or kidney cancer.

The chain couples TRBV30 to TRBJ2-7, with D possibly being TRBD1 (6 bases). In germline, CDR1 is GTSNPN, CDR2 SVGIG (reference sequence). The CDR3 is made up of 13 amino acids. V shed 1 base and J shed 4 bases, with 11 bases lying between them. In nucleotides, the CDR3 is TGTGCCTGGAGTGGGGATACAGGGTACGAGCAGTACTTC. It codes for CAWSGDTGYEQYF.

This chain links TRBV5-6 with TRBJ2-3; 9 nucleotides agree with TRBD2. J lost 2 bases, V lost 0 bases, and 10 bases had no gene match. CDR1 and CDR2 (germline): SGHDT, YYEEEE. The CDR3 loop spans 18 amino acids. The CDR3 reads CASSLGRTTSGYTDTQYF. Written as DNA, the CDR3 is TGTGCCAGCAGCTTGGGACGAACGACTAGCGGTTACACAGATACGCAGTATTTT.

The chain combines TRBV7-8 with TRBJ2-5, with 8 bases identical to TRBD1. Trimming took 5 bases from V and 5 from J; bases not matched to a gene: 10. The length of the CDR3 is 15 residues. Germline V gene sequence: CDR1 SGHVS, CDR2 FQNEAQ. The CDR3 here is CASSLGQGLKETQYF. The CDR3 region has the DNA TGTGCCAGCAGCCTCGGACAGGGTCTTAAGGAGACCCAGTACTTC.

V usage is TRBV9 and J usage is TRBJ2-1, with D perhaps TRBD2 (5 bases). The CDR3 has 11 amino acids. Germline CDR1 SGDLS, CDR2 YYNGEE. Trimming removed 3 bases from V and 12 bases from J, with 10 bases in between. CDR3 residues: CASSEGEGQFF. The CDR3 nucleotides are TGTGCCAGCAGCGAGGGAGAAGGGCAGTTCTTC.

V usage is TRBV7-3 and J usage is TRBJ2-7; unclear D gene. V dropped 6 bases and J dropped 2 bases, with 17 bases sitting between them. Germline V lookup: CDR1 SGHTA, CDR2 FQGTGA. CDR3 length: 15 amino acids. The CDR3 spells CASSFDKLPPYEQYF. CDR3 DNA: TGTGCCAGCAGTTTCGACAAACTCCCTCCCTACGAGCAGTACTTC.

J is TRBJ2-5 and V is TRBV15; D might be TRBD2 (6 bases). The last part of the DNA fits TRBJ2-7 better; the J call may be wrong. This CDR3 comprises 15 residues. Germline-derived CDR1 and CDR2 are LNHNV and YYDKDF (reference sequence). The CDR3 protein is CATSLELGGEDEQYF. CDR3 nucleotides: TGTGCCACCAGCTTGGAGCTTGGCGGGGAGGACGAGCAGTACTTC.

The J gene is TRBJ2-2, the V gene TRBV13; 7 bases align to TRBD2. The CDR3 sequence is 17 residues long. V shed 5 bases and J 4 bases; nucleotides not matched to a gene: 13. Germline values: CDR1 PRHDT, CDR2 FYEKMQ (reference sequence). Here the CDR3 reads CASSQDFGGSATGELFF. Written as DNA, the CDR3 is TGTGCCAGCAGCCAGGATTTTGGCGGGAGCGCCACCGGGGAGCTGTTTTTT. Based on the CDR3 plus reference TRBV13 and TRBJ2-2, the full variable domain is AAGVIQSPRHLIKEKRETATLKCYPIPRHDTVYWYQQGPGQDPQFLISFYEKMQSDKGSIPDRFSAQQFSDYHSELNMSSLELGDSALYFCASSQDFGGSATGELFFGEGSRLTVL.

CDR3 protein: CASSPAGHEAFF. The CDR3 DNA sequence: TGTGCCAGCAGCCCGGCGGGGCATGAAGCTTTCTTT. The chain has TRBV6-1 and TRBJ1-1; maybe TRBD1 (5 bases). Looked up from germline, CDR1 is MNHNS and CDR2 is SASEGT. V was trimmed by 6 bases and J by 7 bases, leaving 12 bases between them. This CDR3 spans 12 amino acids.

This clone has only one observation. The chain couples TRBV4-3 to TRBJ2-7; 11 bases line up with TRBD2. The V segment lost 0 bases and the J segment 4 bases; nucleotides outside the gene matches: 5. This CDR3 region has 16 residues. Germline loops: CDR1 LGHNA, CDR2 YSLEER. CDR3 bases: TGCGCCAGCAGCCAAGAGTGGGGACTAGCGGTGTACGAGCAGTACTTC. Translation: CASSQEWGLAVYEQYF.

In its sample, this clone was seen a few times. CDR3 nucleotide sequence: TGTGCCAGCAGTCTTGGAGAGGATCAGCCCCAGCATTTT. Its translation is CASSLGEDQPQHF. The chain joins TRBV9 to TRBJ1-5, with unresolved D. Trimming shortened V by 5 bases and J by 5 bases, and 11 bases separated the two germline ends. Germline V gene sequence: CDR1 SGDLS, CDR2 YYNGEE. The CDR3 totals 13 residues.

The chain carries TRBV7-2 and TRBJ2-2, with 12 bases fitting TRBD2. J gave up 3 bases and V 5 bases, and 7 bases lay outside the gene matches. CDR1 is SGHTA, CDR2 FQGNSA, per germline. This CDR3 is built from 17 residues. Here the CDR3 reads CASSQTSGSAYTGELFF. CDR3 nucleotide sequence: TGTGCCAGCAGCCAGACTAGCGGGAGCGCGTACACCGGGGAGCTGTTTTTT.

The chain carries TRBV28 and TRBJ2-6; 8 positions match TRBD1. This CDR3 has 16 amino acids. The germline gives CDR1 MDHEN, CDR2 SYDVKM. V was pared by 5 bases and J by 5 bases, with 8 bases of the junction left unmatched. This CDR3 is CASSQAAGGWANVLTF. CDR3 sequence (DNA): TGTGCCAGCAGTCAAGCAGCAGGGGGCTGGGCCAACGTCCTGACTTTC.

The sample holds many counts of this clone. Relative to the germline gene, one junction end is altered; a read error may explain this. CDR3 DNA: TGTGCCAGCACTTTAGCGGGAGACAGCTACGAGCAGTACTTC. This codes for CASTLAGDSYEQYF. The chain is built from TRBV28 and TRBJ2-7, with 9 bases lining up with TRBD2. The CDR3 is 14 residues long. Germline V gives CDR1 MDHEN, CDR2 SYDVKM.

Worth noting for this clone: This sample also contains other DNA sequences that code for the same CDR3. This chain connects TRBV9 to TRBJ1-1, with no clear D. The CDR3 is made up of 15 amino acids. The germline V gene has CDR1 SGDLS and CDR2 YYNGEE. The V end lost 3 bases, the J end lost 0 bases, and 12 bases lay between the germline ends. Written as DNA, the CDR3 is TGTGCCAGCAGCGAGGAAGGTGGCATGAACACTGAAGCTTTCTTT. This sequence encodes CASSEEGGMNTEAFF.

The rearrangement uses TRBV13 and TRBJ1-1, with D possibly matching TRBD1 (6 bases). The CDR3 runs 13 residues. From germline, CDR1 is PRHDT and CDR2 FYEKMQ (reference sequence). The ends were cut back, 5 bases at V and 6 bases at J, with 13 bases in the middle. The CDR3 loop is CASSENRAPEAFF. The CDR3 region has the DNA TGTGCCAGCAGCGAAAACAGGGCGCCTGAAGCTTTCTTT. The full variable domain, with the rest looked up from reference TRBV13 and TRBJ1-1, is AAGVIQSPRHLIKEKRETATLKCYPIPRHDTVYWYQQGPGQDPQFLISFYEKMQSDKGSIPDRFSAQQFSDYHSELNMSSLELGDSALYFCASSENRAPEAFFGQGTRLTVV.

CDR3 sequence (DNA): TGTGCCAGCAAGCAACCAAGCGGGAAAGCTAGCACAGATACGCAGTATTTT. Amino acids: CASKQPSGKASTDTQYF. This sequence joins TRBV2 and TRBJ2-3; 7 bases fit TRBD2. This CDR3 is 17 amino acids long. CDR1 SNHLY and CDR2 FYNNEI come from the germline V gene. V shed 7 bases, J shed 0 bases, and the junction held 13 bases outside the gene matches.

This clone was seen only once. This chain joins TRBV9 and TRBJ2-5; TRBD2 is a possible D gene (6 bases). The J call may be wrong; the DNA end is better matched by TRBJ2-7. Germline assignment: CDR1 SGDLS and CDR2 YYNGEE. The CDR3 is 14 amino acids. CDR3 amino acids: CASSGLGSSHEQYF. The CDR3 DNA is TGTGCCAGCAGCGGCCTCGGGAGTTCCCACGAGCAGTACTTC.

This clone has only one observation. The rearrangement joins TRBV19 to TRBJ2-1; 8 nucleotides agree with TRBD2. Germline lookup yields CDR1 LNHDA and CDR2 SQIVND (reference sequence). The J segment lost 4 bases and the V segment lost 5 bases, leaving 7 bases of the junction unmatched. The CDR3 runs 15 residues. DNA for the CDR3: TGTGCCAGTAGTGGGGTTAGCGGGGAATACAATGAGCAGTTCTTC. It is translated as CASSGVSGEYNEQFF.